These 10 T cell receptor beta chains were sequenced from one sample in a study of T cells in Graves' hyperthyroidism and ophthalmopathy. Amplification yielded TCR beta CDR3 regions, with RNA transcripts as the source. During a first-round RT-PCR of the TCR CDR3, the HTBI primer set was used. Via MiXCR, TCRdb re-called the multiplex PCR reads, giving one row per CDR3 protein. The data show about 570,000 distinct CDR3 sequences, with more than 45% seen just once and about 20% held by the top ten. The specimen sequenced was peripheral blood or thyroid tissue (not recorded which). These TCRs come from an adult woman with Graves' disease, either hyperthyroidism or ophthalmopathy (not recorded which).

In its sample, this clonotype was seen many times. The genes are TRBV12-3 or TRBV12-4 and TRBJ1-5; perhaps TRBD1 as D (5 bases). This CDR3 spans 14 amino acids. The V gene lost 1 base and the J gene lost 5 bases, with 9 bases spanning the gap. CDR3 amino acids: CASSLGGQDQPQHF. The DNA of the CDR3 is TGTGCCAGCAGTTTAGGGGGCCAGGATCAGCCCCAGCATTTT.

The rearrangement uses TRBV7-7 and TRBJ2-6; a weak D match, TRBD2 (6 bases). The CDR3 is made up of 16 amino acids. Germline V gene sequence: CDR1 SSHAT, CDR2 FNYEAQ (reference sequence). Trimming cost V 2 bases and J 0 bases, with 8 bases left between them. CDR3 coding DNA: TGTGCCAGCAGCTTAACGCGGGACTCTGGGGCCAACGTCCTGACTTTC. This translates into CASSLTRDSGANVLTF.

The gene calls are TRBV29-1 and TRBJ2-7, with a weak D call TRBD1 (6 bases). Trimming stripped 3 bases from V and 4 bases from J, with 10 bases between. Germline V gene sequence: CDR1 SQVTM, CDR2 ANQGSEA. The CDR3 covers 12 residues. The CDR3 bases are TGCAGCGTTGAGGCAGGGGCGTACGAGCAGTACTTC. It specifies CSVEAGAYEQYF.

This clonotype was counted ten times or more. V and J are TRBV5-5 and TRBJ1-4, with 12 bases aligning to TRBD1. CDR1 is SGHKS and CDR2 is YYEKEE in the germline V gene (reference sequence). The length of the CDR3 is 14 residues. The V segment lost 4 bases and the J segment 8 bases; nucleotides outside the gene matches: 3. This CDR3 is CASSGDRGLEKLFF. The CDR3 region has the DNA TGTGCCAGCAGCGGGGACAGGGGGCTCGAAAAACTGTTTTTT.

V and J are TRBV20-1 and TRBJ2-7; 13 bases align to TRBD2. Trimming took 3 bases from V and 3 from J; bases not matched to a gene: 8. Per germline, CDR1 DFQATT and CDR2 SNEGSKA (reference sequence). This CDR3 spans 16 amino acids. The CDR3 sequence is CSASGALAGGNYEQYF. CDR3 coding DNA: TGCAGTGCTAGCGGGGCACTAGCGGGAGGGAACTACGAGCAGTACTTC.

This clonotype was detected many times. This chain uses TRBV2 with TRBJ1-6; D is ambiguous. V was shortened by 8 bases and J by 3 bases, with 8 bases between the two germline ends. The germline V gene encodes CDR1 SNHLY and CDR2 FYNNEI. The CDR3 totals 13 residues. CDR3 bases: TGTGCCAGCTCCCAGAGCTATAATTCACCCCTCCACTTT. Translated: CASSQSYNSPLHF.

The chain uses TRBV7-2 and TRBJ2-1; D gene ambiguous. CDR3 length equals 11 residues. Trimming removed 5 bases at V and 10 bases at J, with 9 bases between. In germline, CDR1 is SGHTA, CDR2 FQGNSA. The CDR3 spells CASSIYMEQFF. The DNA of the CDR3 is TGTGCCAGCAGCATCTATATGGAGCAGTTCTTC.

This clonotype has a count of ten or more. The genes are TRBV7-9 and TRBJ1-1, with unresolved D. The germline V gene encodes CDR1 SEHNR and CDR2 FQNEAQ (reference sequence). The germline V and J ends were trimmed by 1 base and 11 bases, with 11 bases remaining between them. The CDR3 consists of 12 residues. In DNA form, the CDR3 reads TGTGCCAGCAGCTTAGATCGGGCGGAGGCTTTCTTT. It translates to CASSLDRAEAFF.

This clonotype was seen just once. V and J are TRBV7-6 and TRBJ2-7; D is ambiguous. CDR3 length: 13 amino acids. Trimming cost V 1 base and J 4 bases, with 8 bases left between them. CDR1 is SGHVS, CDR2 FNYEAQ, per germline. The CDR3 DNA is TGTGCCAGCAGCTTAGGGATCAGATACGAGCAGTACTTC. Amino acids: CASSLGIRYEQYF.

The gene calls are TRBV20-1 and TRBJ2-7; D is perhaps TRBD1 (6 bases). Looked up from germline, CDR1 is DFQATT and CDR2 is SNEGSKA (reference sequence). The CDR3 is made up of 13 amino acids. Trimming took 0 bases from V and 3 from J, leaving 9 bases between them. This chain's CDR3 is CSAREGGRYEQYF. The DNA of the CDR3 is TGCAGTGCTAGAGAAGGGGGACGCTACGAGCAGTACTTC.